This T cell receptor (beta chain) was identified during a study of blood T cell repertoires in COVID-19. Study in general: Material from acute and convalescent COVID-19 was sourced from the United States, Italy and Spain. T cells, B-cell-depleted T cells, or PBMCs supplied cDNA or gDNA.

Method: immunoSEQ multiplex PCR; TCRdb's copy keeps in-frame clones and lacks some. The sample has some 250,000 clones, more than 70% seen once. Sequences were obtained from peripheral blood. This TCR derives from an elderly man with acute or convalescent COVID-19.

DNA of the CDR3: TGTGCCAGCAGTCGTATTACTGAAGCTTTCTTT. Translating it yields CASSRITEAFF. This chain connects TRBV28 to TRBJ1-1; D is unclear. V dropped 5 bases and J dropped 5 bases, with 6 bases sitting between them. The CDR3 is made up of 11 amino acids. Germline-derived CDR1 and CDR2 are MDHEN and SYDVKM. Full variable domain (remainder filled in from reference TRBV28 and TRBJ1-1): DVKVTQSSRYLVKRTGEKVFLECVQDMDHENMFWYRQDPGLGLRLIYFSYDVKMKEKGDIPEGYSVSREKKERFSLILESASTNQTSMYLCASSRITEAFFGQGTRLTVV.